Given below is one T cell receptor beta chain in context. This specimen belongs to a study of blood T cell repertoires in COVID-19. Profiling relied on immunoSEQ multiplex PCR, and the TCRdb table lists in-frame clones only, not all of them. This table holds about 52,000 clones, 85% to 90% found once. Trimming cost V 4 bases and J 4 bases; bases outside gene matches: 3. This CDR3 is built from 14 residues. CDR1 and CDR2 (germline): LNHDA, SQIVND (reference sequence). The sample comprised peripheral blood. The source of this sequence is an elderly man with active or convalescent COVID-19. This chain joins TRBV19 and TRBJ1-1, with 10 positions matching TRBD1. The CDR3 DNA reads TGTGCCAGTAGTAGGACAGGGGGAACCACTGAAGCTTTCTTT. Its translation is CASSRTGGTTEAFF. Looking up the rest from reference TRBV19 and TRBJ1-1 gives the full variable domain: DGGITQSPKYLFRKEGQNVTLSCEQNLNHDAMYWYRQDPGQGLRLIYYSQIVNDFQKGDIAEGYSVSREKKESFPLTVTSAQKNPTAFYLCASSRTGGTTEAFFGQGTRLTVV.